These T cell receptor beta chains were read from a single sample in a study of Ad26.COV2.S vaccination and SARS-CoV-2 variants. This table comes from immunoSEQ multiplex PCR, and its TCRdb copy is limited to in-frame clones, with some not included. The table records around 450,000 clones, approximately 92% of them present only once. The specimen comprised peripheral blood, sampled in a trial of Ad26.COV2.S vaccine versus placebo. These receptors were taken from a person between 18 and 65 years old who received the Ad26.COV2.S COVID-19 vaccine or a placebo. Both conserved end residues are trimmed from each CDR3. Fields, in order: CDR3 length, V gene, CDR3 protein.

13 TRBV4-2 ASSPDWASTGELF
13 TRBV13 ASITGASGSNEQF
10 TRBV7-9 ASSTGPTEAF
13 TRBV27 ASSPLGQGTDGYT
11 TRBV11-2 ASSLAKPETQY
12 TRBV11-3 ASSFQGRTDTQY
11 TRBV7-9 ASSLIQGQPQH
13 TRBV6-6 ASSRPGQGNSPLH
12 TRBV28 ASSRAFTTYEQY
10 TRBV7-9 ASSPGQFEAF
12 TRBV19 ASRLGDTSTEAF
13 TRBV19 ASSTGLAGAYEQY
15 TRBV18 ASSPGPDRGWYGELF
11 TRBV18 ASSPRREDTQY
11 TRBV30 AWSVDREYEQY
14 TRBV5-1 ASSPWGSGMNTEAF
11 TRBV13 ASSGNRGTEAF
12 TRBV2 ASNAGTGTGELF
13 TRBV7-8 ASSLGQLLGYGYT
14 TRBV7-6 ASSLVGGPSTDTQY
12 TRBV27 ASSLMGSYQPQH
14 TRBV4-2 ASSRVAGGGTDTQY
13 TRBV2 ASFRDILYNSPLH
12 TRBV3-1/TRBV3-2 ASSQWWTVYGYT
13 TRBV9 ASSGPEGMGEKLF
15 TRBV18 ASSTPKGGGVSDTQY
14 TRBV7-2 ASSLKHLGPGNTIY
16 TRBV7-9 ASSLGGTSGGLTDTQY
15 TRBV4-3 ASSQDGWTAGTDTQY
14 TRBV19 ASRDWTGSSGNTIY
9 TRBV29-1 SVGRDYGYT
11 TRBV4-3 ASSQTSAGELF
13 TRBV18 ASSPGAPSNQPQH
10 TRBV12-3/TRBV12-4 ASSPSVSEQF